The T cell receptor (beta chain) described here comes from a study of blood T cells in healthy people across ages. The authors ran a second PCR of roughly 6 to 12 cycles using a sample-barcoded 5' primer and a J-beta primer mix. TCRdb reanalysed the 5' RACE reads using MiXCR and keeps one entry per CDR3 protein. The table has 790,000 or so distinct CDR3 sequences, about half seen once. Germline CDR1 and CDR2: KGHDR and SFDVKD. V dropped 1 base and J dropped 1; count of bases not matched to a gene: 9. The CDR3 contains 19 residues. V usage is TRBV24-1 and J usage is TRBJ2-1; TRBD2 matches at 10 bases. The sequencing sample was made of blood. The clonotype comes from a man of 80 years or more in good health. CDR3 amino acids: CATSDLTSGTMFSYNEQFF. CDR3 bases: TGTGCCACCAGTGATTTAACTAGCGGGACGATGTTTTCCTACAATGAGCAGTTCTTC.